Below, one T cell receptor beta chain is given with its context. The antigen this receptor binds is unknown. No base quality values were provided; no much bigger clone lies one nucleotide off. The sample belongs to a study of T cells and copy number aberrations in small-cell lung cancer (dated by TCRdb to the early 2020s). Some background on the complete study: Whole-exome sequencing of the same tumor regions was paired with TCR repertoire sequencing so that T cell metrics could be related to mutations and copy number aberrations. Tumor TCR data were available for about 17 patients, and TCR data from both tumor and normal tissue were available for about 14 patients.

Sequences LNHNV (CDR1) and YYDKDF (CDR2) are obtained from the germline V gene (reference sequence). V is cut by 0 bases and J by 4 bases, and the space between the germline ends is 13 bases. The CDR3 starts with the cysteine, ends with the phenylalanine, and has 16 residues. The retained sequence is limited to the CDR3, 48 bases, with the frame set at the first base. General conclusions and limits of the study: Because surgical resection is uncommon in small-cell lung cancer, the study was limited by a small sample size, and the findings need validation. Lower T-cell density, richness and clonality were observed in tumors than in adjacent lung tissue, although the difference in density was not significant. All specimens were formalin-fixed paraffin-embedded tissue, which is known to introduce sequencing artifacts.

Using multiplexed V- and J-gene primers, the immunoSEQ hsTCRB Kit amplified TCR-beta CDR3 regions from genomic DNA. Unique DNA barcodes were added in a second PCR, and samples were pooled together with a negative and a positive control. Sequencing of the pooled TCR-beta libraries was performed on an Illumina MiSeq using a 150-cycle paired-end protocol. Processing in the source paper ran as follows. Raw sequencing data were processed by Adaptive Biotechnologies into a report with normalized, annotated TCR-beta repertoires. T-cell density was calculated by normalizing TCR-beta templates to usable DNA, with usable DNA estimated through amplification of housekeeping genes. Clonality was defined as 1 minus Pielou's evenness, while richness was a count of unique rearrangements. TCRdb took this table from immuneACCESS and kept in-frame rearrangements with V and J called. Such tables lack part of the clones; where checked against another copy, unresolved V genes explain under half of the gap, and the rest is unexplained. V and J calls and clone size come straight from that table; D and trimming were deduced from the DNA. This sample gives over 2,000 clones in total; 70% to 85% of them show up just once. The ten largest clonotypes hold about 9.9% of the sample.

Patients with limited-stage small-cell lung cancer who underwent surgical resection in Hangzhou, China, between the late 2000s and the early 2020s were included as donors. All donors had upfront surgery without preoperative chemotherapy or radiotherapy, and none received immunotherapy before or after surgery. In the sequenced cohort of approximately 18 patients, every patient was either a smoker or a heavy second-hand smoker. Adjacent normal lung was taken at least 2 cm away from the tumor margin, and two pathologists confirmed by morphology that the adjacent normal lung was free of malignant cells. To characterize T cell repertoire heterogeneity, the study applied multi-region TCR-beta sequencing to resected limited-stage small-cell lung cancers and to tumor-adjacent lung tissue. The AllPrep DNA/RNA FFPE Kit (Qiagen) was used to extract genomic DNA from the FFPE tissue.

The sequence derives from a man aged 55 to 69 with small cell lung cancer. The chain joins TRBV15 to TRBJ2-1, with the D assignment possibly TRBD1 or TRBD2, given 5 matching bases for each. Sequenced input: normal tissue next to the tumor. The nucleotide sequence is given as TGTGCCACCAGCAGAGAGGGGGTAGGCGGTTACAATGAGCAGTTCTTC. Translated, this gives CATSREGVGGYNEQFF. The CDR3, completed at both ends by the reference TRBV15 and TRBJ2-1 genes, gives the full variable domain DAMVIQNPRYQVTQFGKPVTLSCSQTLNHNVMYWYQQKSSQAPKLLFHYYDKDFNNEADTPDNFQSRRPNTSFCFLDIRSPGLGDTAMYLCATSREGVGGYNEQFFGPGTRLTVL.